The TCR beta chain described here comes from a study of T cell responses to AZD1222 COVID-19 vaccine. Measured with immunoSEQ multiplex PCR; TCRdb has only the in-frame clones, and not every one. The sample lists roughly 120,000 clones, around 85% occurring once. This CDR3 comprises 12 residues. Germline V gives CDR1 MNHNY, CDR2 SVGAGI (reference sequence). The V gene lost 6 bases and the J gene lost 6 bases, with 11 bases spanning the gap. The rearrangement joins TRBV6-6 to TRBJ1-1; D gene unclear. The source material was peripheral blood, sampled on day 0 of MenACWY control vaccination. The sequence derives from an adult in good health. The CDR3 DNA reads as TGTGCCAGCAGCGGGGTGGACTCTGAAGCTTTCTTT. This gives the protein CASSGVDSEAFF.